These 20 T cell receptor delta chains came from one sample sequenced in a study of delta chains in infants with herpesvirus infections (dated by TCRdb to about 2023). The receptor library was made with RT-PCR. TCRdb records Illumina MiSeq as the sequencer. To generate TCR cDNA, RNA from PBMC was reverse transcribed using SuperScript II together with primers specific for the gamma chain and the delta chain. Identical DNA sequences were merged into single rows after TCRdb reprocessed the public reads with CATT. This sample comprises 680 or so delta-chain clones, approximately 33% of them detected only once. The ten largest make up 41% of the sample. Specimen: peripheral blood, collected at time point 2 of longitudinal follow-up. These receptors originate from a human donor who was a Ugandan infant, either HIV-exposed or HIV-unexposed (not recorded which).

In the case of this clone: Possible read error: a much larger clone is one base away. The same CDR3 is also encoded by other DNA sequences in this sample. This chain uses TRDV2 with TRDJ1; 7 positions agree with TRDD3. Trimming removed 4 bases from V and 3 bases from J; junction bases left unmatched: 28. Per the germline V gene, CDR1 is GEAIGNYY and CDR2 is EKD. The CDR3 totals 21 residues. The DNA for the CDR3 is TGTGCCTGTGATCCGCTGTCTAGTACTGGAGGATACGAGAAGGAGCCCGATAAACTCATCTTT. It is translated as CACDPLSSTGGYEKEPDKLIF.

Turning to this clone: TCRdb lists the protein of a much larger clone for this DNA, which differs at residue 13, so this is likely a read error; the protein given here is translated from the DNA itself. This rearrangement joins TRDV1 to TRDJ1, with D maybe TRDD3 (6 bases). The CDR3 length is 15 residues. Germline V gene sequence: CDR1 TSWWSYY, CDR2 QGS. CDR3 sequence reads: CALEPKGDNTDKPIF. For the CDR3, the DNA is TGTGCTCTTGAGCCCAAGGGGGACAACACCGATAAACCCATCTTT.

By share of the sample, this clone is large. The CDR3: CAYRSPSFLRYWGLSPTDKLIF. As DNA, the CDR3 is TGTGCTTATAGGAGCCCTTCCTTCCTACGGTACTGGGGGTTATCCCCCACCGATAAACTCATCTTT. The chain carries TRAV38-2/DV8 and TRDJ1, with D perhaps matching TRDD2 (9 bases). The germline V gene has CDR1 TSESDYY and CDR2 QEAYKQQN. The V and J ends lost 1 base and 1 base respectively, with 32 bases between them. The CDR3 is made up of 22 amino acids.

In this sample, this clone is medium-sized (0.01 to 0.1%). J is TRDJ1 and V is TRDV1; TRDD3 is a possible D gene (5 bases). This CDR3 has 16 residues. The V end was cut by 4 bases, the J end by 0 bases, with 15 bases between. CDR1 TSWWSYY and CDR2 QGS come from the germline V gene. The CDR3 loop is CALGALGERYTDKLIF. Here the CDR3 DNA reads TGTGCTCTTGGGGCACTTGGGGAACGGTACACCGATAAACTCATCTTT.

A word on this clone: A far larger clone is only one base removed, so a read error is likely. This chain joins TRDV3 and TRDJ1; D unclear. Trimming shortened V by 0 bases and J by 1 base, and 18 bases separated the two germline ends. Per the germline V gene, CDR1 is TVYSNPD and CDR2 is GDNSRS (reference sequence). This CDR3 spans 16 amino acids. This CDR3 reads CAFSYKFGYPTDKLIF. The CDR3, as DNA: TGTGCCTTTAGCTATAAATTCGGCTACCCCACCGATAAACTCATCTTT.

This clone appeared a few times. The protein recorded in TCRdb matches a much larger clone and deviates from this DNA's translation at residue 5, suggesting a read error; the protein here is obtained by translating the DNA. The chain combines TRDV2 with TRDJ1; 13 bases agree with TRDD3. Germline assignment: CDR1 GEAIGNYY and CDR2 EKD. The length of the CDR3 is 17 residues. With V trimmed by 3 bases and J by 3 bases, 9 bases remained unmatched. This CDR3 is CACDPRTGGYGSDKLIF. The DNA of the CDR3 is TGTGCCTGTGACCCCCGTACTGGGGGATACGGGTCCGATAAACTCATCTTT.

Regarding this clone: A far larger clone is off by one base, so a read error is likely. V usage is TRDV1 and J usage is TRDJ1, with 8 bases that match TRDD2. Germline-derived CDR1 and CDR2 are TSWWSYY and QGS. The junction had 33 bases not matched to a gene; V was cut back by 0 bases and J by 0 bases. The CDR3 is 26 amino acids. CDR3 residues: CALGELAHLTFLSLAYFSLYTDKLIF. For the CDR3, the DNA is TGTGCTCTTGGGGAACTGGCCCACTTGACCTTCCTATCACTGGCGTACTTCTCACTGTACACCGATAAACTCATCTTT.

As regards this clone: A read error may be the cause here, since a much bigger clone is one base away. The chain has TRDV2 and TRDJ3; the match to TRDD3 covers 7 bases. Germline lookup yields CDR1 GEAIGNYY and CDR2 EKD. Losses at the gene ends were 3 bases for V and 2 bases for J; bases not matched to a gene: 3. The CDR3 sequence is 16 residues long. The CDR3 region is CACDWGSAWDTRQMFF. Written as DNA, the CDR3 is TGTGCCTGTGACTGGGGGAGCGCCTGGGACACCCGACAGATGTTTTTC.

As concerns this clone: A far larger clone is one base from this, pointing to a likely read error. Other DNA sequences in this sample translate to the same CDR3. V usage is TRAV29/DV5 and J usage is TRDJ1; possibly TRDD2 or TRDD3 for D (9 bases each). There are 25 residues in the CDR3. The V end was cut by 2 bases, the J end by 4 bases, with 48 bases between. Germline CDR1 is NSMFDY and CDR2 is ISSIKDK. The CDR3 coding sequence is TGTGCAGCAAGTGTAGGCCTTCCTACGTTGAGAGGGAGAGAGTGGTACTGGGGGACTGGCGATAAACTCATCTTT. As protein: CAASVGLPTLRGREWYWGTGDKLIF.

This clone is labeled large. This chain uses TRDV3 with TRDJ1; 8 nucleotides align to TRDD3. The V and J ends lost 3 bases and 4 bases, in that order; junction bases with no gene match: 31. The germline CDR1 and CDR2 sequences are TVYSNPD and GDNSRS (reference sequence). The CDR3 loop spans 21 amino acids. Here the CDR3 DNA reads TGTGCCTTCTCCTTTTTCCCCATCTACTGGGGGCTATCTTCACTTATCGATAAACTCATCTTT. Translated, it gives CAFSFFPIYWGLSSLIDKLIF.

This clone turned up a few times. The rearrangement joins TRDV1 to TRDJ1, with 7 nucleotides matching TRDD2. The CDR3 is 17 amino acids. CDR1 TSWWSYY and CDR2 QGS come from the germline V gene. Trimming cost V 3 bases and J 0 bases; bases outside gene matches: 10. As DNA, the CDR3 is TGTGCTCTTGGGGAGTTCCTTCCTGTTATGTACACCGATAAACTCATCTTT. It yields the protein CALGEFLPVMYTDKLIF.

By share of the sample, this clone is medium-sized (0.01 to 0.1%). The V gene is TRDV1, the J gene TRDJ1; 7 bases map to TRDD2. The CDR3 loop spans 18 amino acids. Germline V gene sequence: CDR1 TSWWSYY, CDR2 QGS. V was clipped by 2 bases and J by 1 base; unmatched bases: 13. The CDR3 region is CALGEALPYIDITDKLIF. In DNA, the CDR3 is TGTGCTCTTGGGGAAGCCCTTCCTTACATTGACATCACCGATAAACTCATCTTT.

This clone is large (0.1 to 1%) in the sample. V and J are TRDV1 and TRDJ1, with 9 bases fitting TRDD3. Germline V gene lookup returns CDR1 TSWWSYY and CDR2 QGS. This CDR3 comprises 22 residues. The J segment lost 0 bases and the V segment lost 1 base, leaving 21 bases of the junction unmatched. CDR3 amino acids: CALGEPTPPSSLGETYTDKLIF. The DNA of the CDR3 is TGTGCTCTTGGGGAACCTACTCCTCCTTCGTCACTGGGGGAGACGTACACCGATAAACTCATCTTT.

Details on this clone: A much bigger clone sits one base away, suggesting this may be a read error. This rearrangement joins TRDV3 to TRDJ1; 11 nucleotides agree with TRDD3. Trimming cost V 1 base and J 3 bases; bases outside gene matches: 7. This CDR3 region has 15 residues. Germline values: CDR1 TVYSNPD, CDR2 GDNSRS (reference sequence). DNA of the CDR3: TGTGCCTTTATATTCCCCTGGGGGATACCCGATAAACTCATCTTT. Its translation: CAFIFPWGIPDKLIF.

On this clone itself: It differs at one base from a far larger clone, so likely a read error. CDR3 coding DNA: TGTGCTCTTGGGGACTCCCCCCGGAAGGTACTGGGGGATACGCATCACACCGATAAACTCATCTTT. As protein: CALGDSPRKVLGDTHHTDKLIF. The V call is TRDV1, the J call TRDJ1; 13 nucleotides agree with TRDD3. The CDR3 is 22 residues long. Germline V CDR1 and CDR2: TSWWSYY, QGS. Losses at the gene ends were 3 bases for V and 0 bases for J; bases not matched to a gene: 19.

This clone has only one observation. This may be a read error, as it is one base from a much larger clone. The sample contains more than one DNA sequence encoding this CDR3. The genes are TRDV1 and TRDJ1; 9 positions agree with TRDD3. The V gene's germline CDR1 is TSWWSYY and CDR2 QGS. CDR3 size: 21 residues. The chain's CDR3 is CALGETSFLWLLGEYTDKIIF. CDR3 DNA: TGTGCTCTTGGGGAAACTAGCTTCTTGTGGCTACTGGGGGAATACACCGATAAAATCATCTTT.

By sample share, this clone is large. The rearrangement joins TRDV1 to TRDJ1; TRDD3 agrees at 9 bases. V shed 1 base, J shed 2 bases, and the junction held 23 bases outside the gene matches. The CDR3 is 22 amino acids. CDR1 and CDR2 (germline): TSWWSYY, QGS. The CDR3 protein is CALGERWWMKEWGIERTDKLIF. CDR3 DNA: TGTGCTCTTGGGGAACGATGGTGGATGAAGGAATGGGGGATAGAAAGGACCGATAAACTCATCTTT.

This clone appeared a few times. The chain recombines TRDV1 with TRDJ1, with 9 bases identical to TRDD3. The ends lost 3 bases at V and 4 bases at J; junction bases unmatched: 15. CDR1 and CDR2 (germline): TSWWSYY, QGS. This CDR3 is 18 amino acids long. Here the CDR3 DNA reads TGTGCTCTTGGGGATCCTAAAGGGGACTGGGGGACGCACGATAAACTCATCTTT. It codes for CALGDPKGDWGTHDKLIF.

This clone was recorded a few times. V is TRDV1 and J is TRDJ1, with 11 bases matching TRDD3. J was trimmed by 1 base and V by 5 bases; bases with no gene match: 21. Germline V CDR1 and CDR2: TSWWSYY, QGS. The CDR3 is 21 residues long. CDR3 sequence reads: CALGTSAFYSYWGIVTDKLIF. CDR3 DNA sequence: TGTGCTCTTGGGACGTCGGCCTTCTATTCATACTGGGGGATAGTCACCGATAAACTCATCTTT.

Sample share makes this clone medium-sized. The gene calls are TRDV1 and TRDJ1, with D possibly TRDD3 on 6 matching bases. Germline loops: CDR1 TSWWSYY, CDR2 QGS. The CDR3 runs 22 residues. Deletions cut 0 bases from V and 1 base from J, with 30 bases between. The CDR3 sequence: CALGELPYPPLVPWGATDKLIF. The CDR3, as DNA: TGTGCTCTTGGGGAACTGCCTTATCCTCCACTAGTTCCTTGGGGGGCCACCGATAAACTCATCTTT.